Following are 27 T cell receptor beta chains from one sample sequenced in a study of CD8 T cells in ankylosing spondylitis. TCRdb used MiXCR to reprocess the 5' RACE reads, holding one entry per CDR3 protein. The repertoire holds 250,000 to 300,000 distinct CDR3 sequences, with around 19% as singletons. The sequenced sample consisted of blood, either unsorted or a sorted T cell fraction (not recorded which). The source of these receptors is a male donor with ankylosing spondylitis or in good health (not recorded which).

Comments on this clonotype: At one boundary the junction diverges from the germline segment, which might be a read error. The genes are TRBV10-3 and TRBJ2-3; D remains ambiguous. Germline CDR1 and CDR2: ENHRY and SYGVKD. This CDR3 region has 15 residues. The CDR3 DNA sequence: TGTGTCATCAGTGAGCCGGACCCTCTGGAAGATACGCAGTATTTT. Translated: CVISEPDPLEDTQYF.

The sample holds a few counts of this clonotype. V usage is TRBV5-1 and J usage is TRBJ1-4; D may be TRBD1 (5 bases). The CDR3 totals 15 residues. In germline, CDR1 is SGHRS, CDR2 YFSETQ. V lost 4 bases to trimming and J lost 5 bases, with 15 bases between them. This CDR3 reads CASSPGRGINEKLFF. Written as DNA, the CDR3 is TGCGCCAGCAGCCCGGGCCGGGGCATCAATGAAAAACTGTTTTTT.

This clonotype showed up just a few times. This rearrangement joins TRBV5-1 to TRBJ2-1; no clear D gene. CDR1 and CDR2 (germline): SGHRS, YFSETQ. V was pared by 7 bases and J by 3 bases, with 8 bases between. The CDR3 length is 12 residues. The CDR3 loop is CASRPDYNEQFF. For the CDR3, the DNA is TGCGCCAGCCGGCCAGACTACAATGAGCAGTTCTTC.

This clonotype has a handful of counts. CDR3 sequence: CASSPTGINTEAFF. The CDR3 nucleotides read TGTGCCAGCAGCCCTACAGGAATTAACACTGAAGCTTTCTTT. The chain recombines TRBV14 with TRBJ1-1, with D possibly matching TRBD1 (5 bases). There are 14 residues in the CDR3. Trimming removed 4 bases at V and 2 bases at J, with 11 bases between. Per the germline V gene, CDR1 is SGHDN and CDR2 is FVKESK.

The gene calls are TRBV7-9 and TRBJ1-4, with D possibly being TRBD1 (5 bases). The V gene's germline CDR1 is SEHNR and CDR2 FQNEAQ (reference sequence). This CDR3 region has 14 residues. V dropped 5 bases and J dropped 4 bases, with 11 bases sitting between them. This CDR3 is CASSEGRRNEKLFF. The DNA for the CDR3 is TGTGCCAGCAGCGAGGGGAGGCGTAATGAAAAACTGTTTTTT.

This clonotype came up many times. The V gene is TRBV5-5, the J gene TRBJ2-5, with D perhaps TRBD2 (5 bases). The CDR3 spans 16 residues. The germline V and J ends were trimmed by 4 bases and 2 bases, with 18 bases remaining between them. Germline V gives CDR1 SGHKS, CDR2 YYEKEE (reference sequence). CDR3 in amino acids: CASSHTDSGVQETQYF. The CDR3 DNA reads as TGTGCCAGCAGCCATACTGACTCCGGGGTTCAAGAGACCCAGTACTTC.

This clonotype showed up just a few times. The CDR3 spells CASSTPGQGSGNTIYF. CDR3 in DNA: TGTGCCAGCAGTACCCCGGGACAGGGCTCTGGAAACACCATATATTTT. The chain couples TRBV12-3 or TRBV12-4 to TRBJ1-3; 9 positions match TRBD1. This CDR3 contains 16 residues. Germline trimming cut 5 bases from V and 0 bases from J; bases unmatched to any gene: 5.

This clonotype was recorded at least ten times. V gene TRBV5-1 combines with J gene TRBJ1-2; the D is unclear. Deletions cut 3 bases from V and 4 bases from J, with 10 bases between. The CDR3 extends over 13 amino acids. Germline V gene data show CDR1 as SGHRS and CDR2 as YFSETQ. The CDR3 nucleotides are TGCGCCAGCAGCTCCGGGGTGGCCTATGGCTACACCTTC. It encodes CASSSGVAYGYTF.

The chain combines TRBV5-1 with TRBJ2-1; D remains ambiguous. Looked up from germline, CDR1 is SGHRS and CDR2 is YFSETQ. The CDR3 runs 13 residues. V gave up 4 bases and J gave up 5 bases, with 10 bases separating them. The CDR3 DNA follows: TGCGCCAGCAGCCTGTGGGGAAACAATGAGCAGTTCTTC. Translating gives CASSLWGNNEQFF.

The J gene is TRBJ2-3, the V gene TRBV20-1, with 10 bases aligning to TRBD2. The CDR3 is 15 residues long. Germline CDR1 and CDR2: DFQATT and SNEGSKA (reference sequence). V lost 4 bases to trimming and J lost 0 bases; unmatched junction nucleotides: 4. CDR3 DNA sequence: TGCAGTGCTAATCCTAGCGGGGGAAGCACAGATACGCAGTATTTT. It yields the protein CSANPSGGSTDTQYF.

This clonotype was counted between two and nine times. The V call is TRBV5-1, the J call TRBJ1-1; D is ambiguous. V gave up 3 bases and J gave up 9 bases, with 15 bases separating them. The CDR3 consists of 13 residues. Germline CDR1 and CDR2: SGHRS and YFSETQ. In DNA form, the CDR3 reads TGCGCCAGCAGCTCGGACGCCAACCACAAAGCTTTCTTT. Translated, it gives CASSSDANHKAFF.

This clonotype has more than one count but fewer than ten. The chain uses TRBV5-1 and TRBJ2-1, with D possibly being TRBD2 (6 bases). CDR3 size: 15 residues. Germline V gene lookup returns CDR1 SGHRS and CDR2 YFSETQ. Trimming stripped 7 bases from V and 6 bases from J, with 20 bases between. CDR3 region: CASGAGSLFRNEQFF. CDR3 DNA sequence: TGCGCCAGCGGTGCCGGGAGCCTCTTCCGCAATGAGCAGTTCTTC.

This clonotype was counted many times. This sequence joins TRBV29-1 and TRBJ1-3, with D possibly being TRBD1 (6 bases). This CDR3 is 15 amino acids long. Germline V CDR1 and CDR2: SQVTM, ANQGSEA. V shed 6 bases and J shed 0 bases, with 15 bases lying between them. Written as DNA, the CDR3 is TGCAGCGTAGGACAGTCTTCTCTCTCTGGAAACACCATATATTTT. This translates into CSVGQSSLSGNTIYF. The whole variable domain, remainder taken from reference TRBV29-1 and TRBJ1-3, is SAVISQKPSRDICQRGTSLTIQCQVDSQVTMMFWYRQQPGQSLTLIATANQGSEATYESGFVIDKFPISRPNLTFSTLTVSNMSPEDSSIYLCSVGQSSLSGNTIYFGEGSWLTVV.

There are a few counts of this clonotype. The gene calls are TRBV9 and TRBJ2-3, with D perhaps assigned TRBD1 or TRBD2 (5 bases each). CDR1 is SGDLS, CDR2 YYNGEE, per germline. The germline V and J ends were trimmed by 0 bases and 3 bases, with 14 bases remaining between them. This CDR3 region has 16 residues. For the CDR3, the DNA is TGTGCCAGCAGCGTAGCCGGGACGGTTGTTACAGATACGCAGTATTTT. It specifies CASSVAGTVVTDTQYF.

The chain is built from TRBV28 and TRBJ1-5, with D possibly TRBD1 on 6 matching bases. This CDR3 contains 15 residues. The germline CDR1 and CDR2 sequences are MDHEN and SYDVKM. V was pared by 6 bases and J by 4 bases, with 16 bases between. CDR3 loop: CASRPETGRNQPQHF. The CDR3 coding sequence is TGTGCCAGCAGGCCTGAGACAGGCCGAAATCAGCCCCAGCATTTT.

This clonotype was counted a few times. V is TRBV3-1 and J is TRBJ1-3, with no clear D. V lost 3 bases and J 2 bases, leaving 5 bases between the germline ends. This CDR3 is 13 amino acids long. Germline-derived CDR1 and CDR2 are LGHDT and YNNKEL (reference sequence). CDR3: CASSQAAGNTIYF. Here the CDR3 DNA reads TGTGCCAGCAGCCAGGCAGCTGGAAACACCATATATTTT.

This clonotype occurred many times. J is TRBJ2-1 and V is TRBV28; D not resolved. This CDR3 comprises 13 residues. Germline assignment: CDR1 MDHEN and CDR2 SYDVKM. Trimming stripped 5 bases from V and 7 bases from J, with 12 bases between. The CDR3 DNA sequence: TGTGCCAGCAGTATCCCTCAAAGTAATGAGCAGTTCTTC. As protein: CASSIPQSNEQFF.

V is TRBV7-6 and J is TRBJ2-2; D could derive from TRBD1 or TRBD2 (5 bases each). The CDR3 loop spans 15 amino acids. CDR1 is SGHVS and CDR2 is FNYEAQ in the germline V gene. V shed 1 base and J shed 6 bases, with 12 bases lying between them. The CDR3 is CASSLGAQGAGELFF. For the CDR3, the DNA is TGTGCCAGCAGCTTAGGCGCCCAGGGAGCCGGGGAGCTGTTTTTT.

The chain has TRBV6-4 and TRBJ2-3; 7 nucleotides line up with TRBD1. Germline values: CDR1 MRHNA, CDR2 SNTAGT. With V trimmed by 7 bases and J by 0 bases, 16 bases remained unmatched. The CDR3 is made up of 18 amino acids. The CDR3 region is CASIRSRPGQTSTDTQYF. The CDR3 DNA sequence: TGTGCCAGCATCCGCTCCAGGCCGGGACAGACTAGCACAGATACGCAGTATTTT.

The table lists this clonotype with a count of one. V gene TRBV27 combines with J gene TRBJ2-3; D uncertain. There are 14 residues in the CDR3. The germline CDR1 and CDR2 sequences are MNHEY and SMNVEV (reference sequence). The V end was cut by 5 bases, the J end by 9 bases, with 18 bases between. CDR3 sequence: CASSTPGFLLTQYF. In DNA form, the CDR3 reads TGTGCCAGCAGTACGCCCGGCTTCCTTTTAACGCAGTATTTT.

This clonotype was found a few times. The chain recombines TRBV10-2 with TRBJ2-2, with D perhaps TRBD1 (6 bases). The CDR3 runs 14 residues. V lost 7 bases, J lost 1 base, and 10 bases lay in between. CDR1 WSHSY and CDR2 SAAADI come from the germline V gene. CDR3 DNA sequence: TGCGCCAGCACCCAGGGACAGAACACCGGGGAGCTGTTTTTT. It yields the protein CASTQGQNTGELFF.

This clonotype was observed at least ten times. The chain joins TRBV5-1 to TRBJ2-6, with 10 bases fitting TRBD1. The germline gives CDR1 SGHRS, CDR2 YFSETQ. After removal of 3 bases from V and 2 bases from J, the junction contained 5 bases not matched to a gene. CDR3 length: 17 residues. This CDR3 is CASSWDRGGTGANVLTF. The CDR3, as DNA: TGCGCCAGCAGCTGGGACAGGGGAGGAACTGGGGCCAACGTCCTGACTTTC.

This clonotype showed up just a few times. The rearrangement uses TRBV20-1 and TRBJ2-6, with D possibly being TRBD1 (6 bases). Germline CDR1 and CDR2: DFQATT and SNEGSKA (reference sequence). V lost 5 bases to trimming and J lost 0 bases, with 11 bases between them. The CDR3 is 15 residues long. CDR3 DNA: TGCAGTGCTTTGGACAGCCCCTCTGGGGCCAACGTCCTGACTTTC. The encoded protein is CSALDSPSGANVLTF.

The table lists this clonotype with a few counts. The J gene is TRBJ2-5, the V gene TRBV10-3; maybe TRBD2 (7 bases). Trimming left V 2 bases short and J 1 base short, with 8 bases between. The CDR3 is made up of 14 amino acids. Germline CDR1 reads ENHRY; CDR2 reads SYGVKD. This CDR3 reads CAISERGAQETQYF. CDR3 bases: TGTGCCATCAGTGAGCGGGGGGCCCAAGAGACCCAGTACTTC.

At least ten counts were recorded for this clonotype. V is TRBV20-1 and J is TRBJ2-3; 8 positions match TRBD2. The CDR3 extends over 15 amino acids. From germline, CDR1 is DFQATT and CDR2 SNEGSKA (reference sequence). V lost 2 bases, J lost 3 bases, and 7 bases stayed unmatched. CDR3 region: CSARRRSGSTDTQYF. DNA of the CDR3: TGCAGTGCTAGAAGAAGGAGCGGGAGTACAGATACGCAGTATTTT.

There are a few counts of this clonotype. The chain employs TRBV20-1 and TRBJ2-2, with TRBD2 matching 13 bases. This CDR3 spans 16 amino acids. From germline, CDR1 is DFQATT and CDR2 SNEGSKA (reference sequence). The J segment lost 9 bases and the V segment lost 3 bases, leaving 10 bases of the junction unmatched. The CDR3 nucleotides read TGCAGTGCTAGTAGCGGACTAGCGGGAGTAGGCCGGGAGCTGTTTTTT. Protein sequence: CSASSGLAGVGRELFF.

Only a few counts were recorded for this clonotype. The chain employs TRBV5-5 and TRBJ1-5; perhaps TRBD1 as D (6 bases). V was shortened by 6 bases and J by 0 bases, with 13 bases between the two germline ends. Germline assignment: CDR1 SGHKS and CDR2 YYEKEE (reference sequence). This CDR3 is built from 15 residues. The DNA for the CDR3 is TGTGCCAGCAAAAGGCGGGACACTAGCAATCAGCCCCAGCATTTT. This translates into CASKRRDTSNQPQHF.